These 18 T cell receptor beta chains were all obtained from the same sample, sequenced in a study of T-cell reconstitution after alpha-beta-depleted transplantation in children. A library of TCRbeta sequences, prepared with unique molecular identifiers, was generated. TCRdb called the PCR reads again in MiXCR, with one record for every CDR3 protein. The sample includes a few hundred thousand distinct CDR3 sequences, about an eighth of them seen just once. The sequencing used PBMCs, collected from the stem cell graft. The receptors stem from a human donor who donated a stem cell graft to a child with Fanconi anemia.

V and J are TRBV2 and TRBJ2-5, with D tentatively TRBD1 or TRBD2 (5 bases each). The length of the CDR3 is 12 residues. Trimming pared 7 bases from V and 5 bases from J, leaving 11 bases between. Germline lookup yields CDR1 SNHLY and CDR2 FYNNEI. CDR3 DNA: TGTGCCAGCAAGAGCGAGGGGGAGACCCAGTACTTC. It encodes CASKSEGETQYF. Full variable domain (remainder filled in from reference TRBV2 and TRBJ2-5): EPEVTQTPSHQVTQMGQEVILRCVPISNHLYFYWYRQILGQKVEFLVSFYNNEISEKSEIFDDQFSVERPDGSNFTLKIRSTKLEDSAMYFCASKSEGETQYFGPGTRLLVL.

This clonotype was counted many times. The chain carries TRBV20-1 and TRBJ2-6; D is possibly TRBD1 or TRBD2 (5 bases each). With 4 bases removed from V and 0 bases from J, the gap between germline ends came to 10 bases. The CDR3 consists of 15 residues. Germline CDR1 reads DFQATT; CDR2 reads SNEGSKA (reference sequence). CDR3 DNA sequence: TGCAGTGCTAAGACAGCGGACTCTGGGGCCAACGTCCTGACTTTC. Its protein is CSAKTADSGANVLTF.

The V gene is TRBV10-3, the J gene TRBJ1-1, with D tentatively TRBD1 (5 bases). Between the trimmed V and J ends, which lost 2 bases and 1 base, there was a span of 14 bases. The CDR3 is 16 amino acids. The germline V gene encodes CDR1 ENHRY and CDR2 SYGVKD. CDR3 nucleotide sequence: TGTGCCATCAGTGAGACCCCCGGGACGACGAACACTGAAGCTTTCTTT. This gives the protein CAISETPGTTNTEAFF.

In this sample, this clonotype turned up a few times. The chain employs TRBV7-2 and TRBJ2-2, with unresolved D. This CDR3 is 12 amino acids long. Germline V gene data show CDR1 as SGHTA and CDR2 as FQGNSA. The ends were cut back, 5 bases at V and 7 bases at J, with 8 bases in the middle. For the CDR3, the DNA is TGTGCCAGCAGCACCTACGGCGGGGAGCTGTTTTTT. Translated: CASSTYGGELFF.

In its sample, this clonotype was seen many times. This chain uses TRBV5-1 with TRBJ2-1; TRBD1 aligns across 7 bases. The V gene end was trimmed by 0 bases and the J gene end by 6 bases; junction bases not matched to a gene: 6. Germline CDR1 SGHRS, CDR2 YFSETQ. The CDR3 length is 15 residues. CDR3 region: CASSLDTGVINEQFF. The CDR3 DNA sequence: TGCGCCAGCAGCTTGGACACAGGGGTCATCAATGAGCAGTTCTTC.

The chain links TRBV7-8 to TRBJ2-2; D tentatively reads TRBD1 or TRBD2 (5 bases each). Germline V lookup: CDR1 SGHVS, CDR2 FQNEAQ. Trimming cost V 2 bases and J 6 bases, with 16 bases left between them. The CDR3 is 16 residues long. The CDR3 sequence: CASSLLKSGTPGELFF. The DNA of the CDR3 is TGTGCCAGCAGCTTACTGAAGTCAGGGACGCCCGGGGAGCTGTTTTTT.

This clonotype occurred a few times. The rearrangement joins TRBV10-3 to TRBJ2-7; no definite D call. The CDR3 has 13 amino acids. Germline V gene data show CDR1 as ENHRY and CDR2 as SYGVKD. Trimming cost V 2 bases and J 1 base, with 6 bases left between them. The CDR3: CAISEGQSYEQYF. For the CDR3, the DNA is TGTGCCATCAGTGAGGGTCAGTCCTACGAGCAGTACTTC.

This clonotype was seen ten or more times. This chain uses TRBV30 with TRBJ2-6; D is possibly TRBD1 (5 bases). CDR1 is GTSNPN, CDR2 SVGIG, per germline (reference sequence). The length of the CDR3 is 13 residues. Trimming took off 6 bases at V and 2 bases at J, with 8 bases between the two ends. The CDR3 nucleotides read TGTGCCTGCAAGACAGCTGGGGCCAACGTCCTGACTTTC. Its translation: CACKTAGANVLTF.

This clonotype was detected only a few times. This sequence joins TRBV5-1 and TRBJ1-6; D perhaps matches TRBD1 (5 bases). The CDR3 sequence is 14 residues long. Trimming cost V 1 base and J 11 bases, with 13 bases left between them. Looked up from germline, CDR1 is SGHRS and CDR2 is YFSETQ. The CDR3 region is CASSLWDQGAPLHF. CDR3 nucleotide sequence: TGCGCCAGCAGCTTGTGGGATCAGGGTGCACCCCTCCACTTT.

The chain is built from TRBV5-1 and TRBJ1-1, with D tentatively TRBD1 (6 bases). Trimming removed 1 base from V and 3 bases from J, with 10 bases in between. Germline loops: CDR1 SGHRS, CDR2 YFSETQ. The CDR3 is 14 residues long. The CDR3 DNA reads as TGCGCCAGCAGCTTGAAGGGGGACCACACTGAAGCTTTCTTT. Translating it yields CASSLKGDHTEAFF.

There are a few counts of this clonotype. The chain uses TRBV4-3 and TRBJ1-6; a possible D gene is TRBD1 (5 bases). The CDR3 covers 15 residues. Germline lookup yields CDR1 LGHNA and CDR2 YSLEER. V was cut by 1 base and J by 7 bases, with 11 bases left in between. DNA of the CDR3: TGCGCCAGCAGCCAAGGGGGGTTCCCGAATTCACCCCTCCACTTT. Amino acids: CASSQGGFPNSPLHF.

In its sample, this clonotype was seen a few times. The chain has TRBV28 and TRBJ2-1; no definite D call. Germline V gene data show CDR1 as MDHEN and CDR2 as SYDVKM. V was pared by 2 bases and J by 4 bases, with 9 bases between. CDR3 length equals 14 residues. The CDR3 sequence: CASSLLSGYNEQFF. Here the CDR3 DNA reads TGTGCCAGCAGTTTACTTTCGGGTTACAATGAGCAGTTCTTC. Supplemented by reference TRBV28 and TRBJ2-1, the full variable domain reads DVKVTQSSRYLVKRTGEKVFLECVQDMDHENMFWYRQDPGLGLRLIYFSYDVKMKEKGDIPEGYSVSREKKERFSLILESASTNQTSMYLCASSLLSGYNEQFFGPGTRLTVL.

The J gene is TRBJ2-1, the V gene TRBV6-5; TRBD1 might be the D (6 bases). The V gene's germline CDR1 is MNHEY and CDR2 SVGAGI. The CDR3 runs 15 residues. V dropped 4 bases and J dropped 0 bases, with 10 bases sitting between them. CDR3: CASSFKGDSYNEQFF. For the CDR3, the DNA is TGTGCCAGCAGTTTCAAGGGGGACTCCTACAATGAGCAGTTCTTC.

Comment on this clonotype: Given a much more abundant clone one base away, this may be a read error. This rearrangement joins TRBV28 to TRBJ1-3, with D possibly being TRBD1 (6 bases). CDR1 is MDHEN, CDR2 SYDVKM, per germline. This CDR3 is 16 amino acids long. CDR3 nucleotide sequence: TGTGCCAGCAGTTTAGTGGGGGCTAGGTCTGGAAACACCAAATATTTT. This sequence encodes CASSLVGARSGNTKYF.

The chain uses TRBV7-8 and TRBJ1-1; 7 nucleotides agree with TRBD1. Trimming at V came to 5 bases and at J to 7 bases, leaving 10 bases not matched to a gene. The length of the CDR3 is 14 residues. The germline CDR1 and CDR2 sequences are SGHVS and FQNEAQ. DNA of the CDR3: TGTGCCAGCAGCATCCGGACAGGTTTAATTGAAGCTTTCTTT. Its protein is CASSIRTGLIEAFF.

The sample holds many counts of this clonotype. The chain employs TRBV25-1 and TRBJ1-2; D possibly corresponds to TRBD1 (5 bases). The CDR3 spans 14 residues. Germline-derived CDR1 and CDR2 are MGHDK and SYGVNS. Trimming removed 4 bases from V and 0 bases from J, with 9 bases in between. The CDR3 DNA is TGTGCCAGCAGTGCGGGGCTAGCTAACTATGGCTACACCTTC. It translates to CASSAGLANYGYTF.

The table lists this clonotype with a few counts. J is TRBJ1-2 and V is TRBV27; no definite D call. V lost 5 bases, J lost 5 bases, and 12 bases lay in between. The length of the CDR3 is 13 residues. Germline assignment: CDR1 MNHEY and CDR2 SMNVEV (reference sequence). The DNA of the CDR3 is TGTGCCAGCAGTACGTCCGCAAATTATGGCTACACCTTC. This gives the protein CASSTSANYGYTF.

This clonotype was seen ten or more times. The chain has TRBV20-1 and TRBJ2-7, with TRBD2 as a possible D gene (6 bases). The CDR3 has 15 residues. Trimming removed 6 bases at V and 0 bases at J, with 18 bases between. The germline V gene has CDR1 DFQATT and CDR2 SNEGSKA (reference sequence). CDR3 DNA sequence: TGCAGTGCCACCACGGGACTCCTGAGCTCCTACGAGCAGTACGTC. Translation gives CSATTGLLSSYEQYV.